This paragraph covers one T cell receptor beta chain sequence. Antigen unknown. The data originate from a study of early T cells in non-severe SARS-CoV-2 infection. Study-wide points: Sequences matched to VDJdb favored anti-spike CD8 responses, while private and CD4 specificities were missed.

In germline, CDR1 is SGHRS, CDR2 YFSETQ. CDR3 length equals 14 residues. With 4 bases clipped from V and 2 bases from J, the junction kept 4 bases outside the gene matches. The library protocol tagged individual cDNA molecules with unique molecular identifiers. TCRdb independently ran MiXCR on the 5' RACE reads; one entry per CDR3 protein. Counted here are more than 30,000 distinct CDR3 sequences, approximately 6.3% occurring once; the ten biggest clones make up roughly 24%. What was sequenced was whole blood. The TCR was taken from an adult who was a healthcare worker with PCR-confirmed SARS-CoV-2 infection or an uninfected control (not recorded which). The chain recombines TRBV5-1 with TRBJ1-1, with 8 bases identical to TRBD1. In DNA form, the CDR3 reads TGCGCCAGCAGCCGAACAGGGGGTAACACTGAAGCTTTCTTT. This sequence encodes CASSRTGGNTEAFF.